The 29 T cell receptor beta chains presented below share a single source sample, sequenced in a study of shared clonotypes between healthy human individuals. Assay: immunoSEQ multiplex PCR; the TCRdb copy retains only in-frame clones and omits some. The data contain millions of clones, just over 90% of them singletons. Source material: naive CD4+ T cells sorted from blood. As for subset: CD45RA+ positively selected. These receptors were collected from a man aged 18 to 30 in good health.

V usage is TRBV7-9 and J usage is TRBJ1-1; D possibly corresponds to TRBD1 (5 bases). V shed 1 base and J shed 5 bases, with 11 bases lying between them. The CDR3 length is 14 residues. Germline assignment: CDR1 SEHNR and CDR2 FQNEAQ (reference sequence). The CDR3: CASSLESRVTEAFF. CDR3 bases: TGTGCCAGCAGCTTAGAAAGCAGGGTGACTGAAGCTTTCTTT.

The J gene is TRBJ2-5, the V gene TRBV11-2; weak D call: TRBD1 (6 bases). Judging by the DNA end, TRBJ2-7 fits better; the J call may be wrong. Germline values: CDR1 SGHAT, CDR2 FQNNGV. The CDR3 covers 13 residues. CDR3 nucleotide sequence: TGTGCCAGCAGCTTTCGGCAGGGGTACGAGCAGTACTTC. This gives the protein CASSFRQGYEQYF.

This clone was picked up one time. The V and J genes are TRBV10-3 and TRBJ1-1; 8 bases match TRBD1. Germline V CDR1 and CDR2: ENHRY, SYGVKD. The J segment lost 1 base and the V segment lost 5 bases, leaving 3 bases of the junction unmatched. The CDR3 runs 14 residues. CDR3: CAISQGAQNTEAFF. The CDR3 nucleotides read TGTGCCATCAGTCAGGGGGCGCAGAACACTGAAGCTTTCTTT.

The chain combines TRBV7-6 with TRBJ2-3; TRBD2 agrees at 14 bases. CDR1 SGHVS and CDR2 FNYEAQ come from the germline V gene. This CDR3 region has 17 residues. Trimming removed 5 bases from V and 1 base from J; junction bases left unmatched: 5. The CDR3 loop is CASSRTSGGPRTDTQYF. The DNA for the CDR3 is TGTGCCAGCAGCCGGACTAGCGGGGGGCCTCGCACAGATACGCAGTATTTT.

The chain employs TRBV10-2 and TRBJ2-2; tentative D call: TRBD1 (6 bases). This CDR3 is 16 amino acids long. V dropped 5 bases and J dropped 8 bases, with 21 bases sitting between them. Germline loops: CDR1 WSHSY, CDR2 SAAADI. This CDR3 reads CASSSTGQNLAGELFF. The CDR3 nucleotides are TGCGCCAGCAGTTCGACCGGACAGAACTTGGCGGGGGAGCTGTTTTTT.

The CDR3 sequence: CASSADRGPEETQYF. CDR3 in DNA: TGTGCCAGTAGTGCCGACAGGGGGCCGGAGGAGACCCAGTACTTC. This rearrangement joins TRBV19 to TRBJ2-5, with 10 bases matching TRBD1. CDR3 length: 15 amino acids. Germline trimming cut 5 bases from V and 5 bases from J; bases unmatched to any gene: 8. Looked up from germline, CDR1 is LNHDA and CDR2 is SQIVND (reference sequence).

The chain couples TRBV19 to TRBJ2-1; 15 bases align to TRBD2. The CDR3 consists of 19 residues. V was pared by 7 bases and J by 2 bases, with 12 bases of the junction left unmatched. The V gene's germline CDR1 is LNHDA and CDR2 SQIVND (reference sequence). The CDR3 DNA is TGTGCCAGTACCGATGGGTGGACTAGCGGGAGGGGACCCTACAATGAGCAGTTCTTC. Translated: CASTDGWTSGRGPYNEQFF. The variable domain in full, completed from reference TRBV19 and TRBJ2-1, reads DGGITQSPKYLFRKEGQNVTLSCEQNLNHDAMYWYRQDPGQGLRLIYYSQIVNDFQKGDIAEGYSVSREKKESFPLTVTSAQKNPTAFYLCASTDGWTSGRGPYNEQFFGPGTRLTVL.

As for this clone: Other DNA sequences within the sample encode an identical CDR3. The chain combines TRBV11-2 with TRBJ1-5; D gene unclear. The V gene's germline CDR1 is SGHAT and CDR2 FQNNGV. This CDR3 region has 15 residues. Trimming cost V 5 bases and J 0 bases, with 11 bases left between them. CDR3 in DNA: TGTGCCAGCAGCCCCGACGGCTATAGCAATCAGCCCCAGCATTTT. It yields the protein CASSPDGYSNQPQHF.

This chain connects TRBV6-5 to TRBJ2-7; 8 nucleotides align to TRBD1. Germline V CDR1 and CDR2: MNHEY, SVGAGI. The V and J ends lost 6 bases and 2 bases, in that order; junction bases with no gene match: 9. This CDR3 spans 15 amino acids. The CDR3 sequence is CASSRMTGDPYEQYF. Here the CDR3 DNA reads TGTGCCAGCAGCCGAATGACAGGGGACCCCTACGAGCAGTACTTC.

To note about this clone: At the DNA level, this CDR3 is encoded by other sequences in the same sample as well. The gene calls are TRBV30 and TRBJ2-7, with D unresolved. The germline V gene has CDR1 GTSNPN and CDR2 SVGIG (reference sequence). V was clipped by 2 bases and J by 4 bases, with 9 bases between them. This CDR3 contains 12 residues. In DNA, the CDR3 is TGTGCCTGGAGTCAGAAAGGGTACGAGCAGTACTTC. Its protein product is CAWSQKGYEQYF. Filled out from reference TRBV30 and TRBJ2-7, the complete variable domain reads SQTIHQWPATLVQPVGSPLSLECTVEGTSNPNLYWYRQAAGRGLQLLFYSVGIGQISSEVPQNLSASRPQDRQFILSSKKLLLSDSGFYLCAWSQKGYEQYFGPGTRLTVT.

This clone was seen a single time. This chain links TRBV5-4 with TRBJ2-1, with TRBD2 matching 7 bases. Germline values: CDR1 SGHNT, CDR2 YYREEE (reference sequence). After removal of 4 bases from V and 7 bases from J, the junction contained 11 bases not matched to a gene. The CDR3 consists of 15 residues. CDR3 amino acids: CASSRVLGGGNEQFF. DNA for the CDR3: TGTGCCAGCAGCCGCGTCCTGGGGGGGGGAAATGAGCAGTTCTTC.

The gene calls are TRBV18 and TRBJ2-6, with D maybe TRBD2 (5 bases). The CDR3 has 16 amino acids. V was shortened by 8 bases and J by 0 bases, with 14 bases between the two germline ends. Looked up from germline, CDR1 is KGHSH and CDR2 is LQKENI. The CDR3 coding sequence is TGTGCCAGCCCTCGGACGGGATCCTCTGGGGCCAACGTCCTGACTTTC. Translation: CASPRTGSSGANVLTF.

The rearrangement joins TRBV5-4 to TRBJ2-5; TRBD1 matches 7 bases. There are 15 residues in the CDR3. Trimming took 4 bases from V and 0 from J; bases not matched to a gene: 6. Germline CDR1 is SGHNT and CDR2 is YYREEE (reference sequence). The CDR3 bases are TGTGCCAGCAGCCCAGGACAGGTTTACCAAGAGACCCAGTACTTC. Amino acid sequence: CASSPGQVYQETQYF.

The rearrangement joins TRBV10-1 to TRBJ2-1; 10 bases map to TRBD2. Germline V gene data show CDR1 as WNHNN and CDR2 as SYGVQD (reference sequence). With V trimmed by 6 bases and J by 4 bases, 3 bases remained unmatched. The CDR3 covers 14 residues. CDR3 DNA: TGCGCCAGCAGCACGGGACTAGCGTACAATGAGCAGTTCTTC. Protein sequence: CASSTGLAYNEQFF.

This chain uses TRBV14 with TRBJ2-3; D is possibly TRBD2 (5 bases). Trimming took 2 bases from V and 0 from J, leaving 9 bases between them. Germline lookup yields CDR1 SGHDN and CDR2 FVKESK. The CDR3 is made up of 15 amino acids. DNA for the CDR3: TGTGCCAGCAGCCAACGCACGGGGAGCACAGATACGCAGTATTTT. This translates into CASSQRTGSTDTQYF. The whole variable domain, filled in from reference TRBV14 and TRBJ2-3, reads EAGVTQFPSHSVIEKGQTVTLRCDPISGHDNLYWYRRVMGKEIKFLLHFVKESKQDESGMPNNRFLAERTGGTYSTLKVQPAELEDSGVYFCASSQRTGSTDTQYFGPGTRLTVL.

V is TRBV11-2 and J is TRBJ1-6; D is uncertain. Trimming took 5 bases from V and 8 from J, leaving 7 bases between them. Germline V gives CDR1 SGHAT, CDR2 FQNNGV. The CDR3 is 12 amino acids. The CDR3 loop is CASSPPHSPLHF. The CDR3 DNA reads as TGTGCCAGCAGCCCCCCCCATTCACCCCTCCACTTT.

The chain employs TRBV11-2 and TRBJ2-1; 13 bases align to TRBD2. CDR3 size: 16 residues. Trimming at V came to 3 bases and at J to 2 bases, leaving 1 base not matched to a gene. Looked up from germline, CDR1 is SGHAT and CDR2 is FQNNGV. Here the CDR3 DNA reads TGTGCCAGCAGCTTGGGGACTAGCGGGACCTACAATGAGCAGTTCTTC. It codes for CASSLGTSGTYNEQFF.

The V gene is TRBV6-5, the J gene TRBJ1-5; no firm D call. CDR3 length: 13 amino acids. Germline CDR1 reads MNHEY; CDR2 reads SVGAGI. V lost 2 bases and J 5 bases, leaving 7 bases between the germline ends. The CDR3 sequence is CASSYGWDQPQHF. CDR3 DNA sequence: TGTGCCAGCAGTTACGGTTGGGATCAGCCCCAGCATTTT.

This clone was picked up a small number of times. The chain links TRBV6-1 to TRBJ1-5; D unresolved. Germline V gene sequence: CDR1 MNHNS, CDR2 SASEGT. The CDR3 extends over 13 amino acids. With 3 bases removed from V and 3 bases from J, the gap between germline ends came to 6 bases. CDR3 sequence reads: CASSDRLNQPQHF. CDR3 sequence (DNA): TGTGCCAGCAGTGACAGGCTCAATCAGCCCCAGCATTTT.

The J gene is TRBJ2-1, the V gene TRBV2; no firm D call. This CDR3 has 15 amino acids. Germline V gene sequence: CDR1 SNHLY, CDR2 FYNNEI. The V gene lost 6 bases and the J gene lost 7 bases, with 19 bases spanning the gap. Here the CDR3 DNA reads TGTGCCAGCAGCGAGGATTTAGTTATTTCAAATGAGCAGTTCTTC. Protein: CASSEDLVISNEQFF.

The rearrangement joins TRBV9 to TRBJ2-5; the D gene could be TRBD1 or TRBD2 (7 bases each). The CDR3 contains 14 residues. The germline V and J ends were trimmed by 7 bases and 4 bases, with 17 bases remaining between them. The germline V gene has CDR1 SGDLS and CDR2 YYNGEE. This chain's CDR3 is CASGRGGLGETQYF. CDR3 DNA: TGTGCCAGCGGCAGGGGGGGGCTAGGAGAGACCCAGTACTTC.

This clone is a singleton in its sample. CDR3 protein: CASSIVAGGLRSGELFF. The CDR3 nucleotides read TGTGCCAGTAGTATTGTAGCGGGAGGGCTGAGGTCCGGGGAGCTGTTTTTT. The genes are TRBV19 and TRBJ2-2; 11 bases match TRBD2. The CDR3 sequence is 17 residues long. The V gene end was trimmed by 3 bases and the J gene end by 6 bases; junction bases not matched to a gene: 9. The germline V gene encodes CDR1 LNHDA and CDR2 SQIVND (reference sequence).

The chain recombines TRBV19 with TRBJ1-6; unclear D gene. The CDR3 is 16 amino acids. Trimming removed 4 bases at V and 7 bases at J, with 17 bases between. The germline CDR1 and CDR2 sequences are LNHDA and SQIVND (reference sequence). CDR3 bases: TGTGCCAGTAGTAGCACTATAGGAACCCCCAATTCACCCCTCCACTTT. This gives the protein CASSSTIGTPNSPLHF. The whole variable domain, remainder taken from reference TRBV19 and TRBJ1-6, is DGGITQSPKYLFRKEGQNVTLSCEQNLNHDAMYWYRQDPGQGLRLIYYSQIVNDFQKGDIAEGYSVSREKKESFPLTVTSAQKNPTAFYLCASSSTIGTPNSPLHFGNGTRLTVT.

The genes are TRBV2 and TRBJ1-5; unclear D gene. With 1 base removed from V and 9 bases from J, the gap between germline ends came to 13 bases. The CDR3 totals 14 residues. From germline, CDR1 is SNHLY and CDR2 FYNNEI. The CDR3 sequence: CASSEEAGLRPQHF. The CDR3 DNA reads as TGTGCCAGCAGTGAAGAAGCCGGACTTCGGCCCCAGCATTTT.

The chain combines TRBV19 with TRBJ1-2; 9 nucleotides line up with TRBD1. The CDR3 spans 15 residues. Losses at the gene ends were 1 base for V and 3 bases for J; bases not matched to a gene: 3. Per germline, CDR1 LNHDA and CDR2 SQIVND (reference sequence). CDR3 residues: CASSIATGGDYGYTF. The CDR3 DNA sequence: TGTGCCAGTAGTATAGCGACAGGGGGAGACTATGGCTACACCTTC.

V and J are TRBV30 and TRBJ2-3; 8 bases are shared with TRBD2. J gave up 6 bases and V 0 bases, and 8 bases lay outside the gene matches. There are 15 residues in the CDR3. The V gene's germline CDR1 is GTSNPN and CDR2 SVGIG (reference sequence). CDR3 region: CAWSVSRGATDTQYF. CDR3 DNA sequence: TGTGCCTGGAGTGTGTCGCGGGGGGCAACTGATACGCAGTATTTT.

This clone occurred once. The chain recombines TRBV4-1 with TRBJ2-2; 12 bases line up with TRBD2. Trimming removed 1 base from V and 5 bases from J; junction bases left unmatched: 14. Germline values: CDR1 MGHRA, CDR2 YSYEKL. The CDR3 runs to 20 residues. Here the CDR3 reads CASSQVPSSTSGRGTGELFF. CDR3 bases: TGCGCCAGCAGCCAAGTTCCCTCTTCGACTAGCGGGAGAGGTACCGGGGAGCTGTTTTTT.

The CDR3 here is CASSGDRTVDEQYF. The DNA for the CDR3 is TGTGCCAGCAGTGGCGACAGGACCGTCGACGAGCAGTACTTC. The chain recombines TRBV6-1 with TRBJ2-7; D might be TRBD1 (6 bases). CDR1 and CDR2 from the germline V gene are MNHNS and SASEGT. Trimming stripped 4 bases from V and 5 bases from J, with 15 bases between. The CDR3 sequence is 14 residues long.

This clone has just a few counts. The chain links TRBV30 to TRBJ1-5, with D hard to call. Germline V CDR1 and CDR2: GTSNPN, SVGIG (reference sequence). This CDR3 is built from 13 residues. With 2 bases removed from V and 0 bases from J, the gap between germline ends came to 5 bases. CDR3 in DNA: TGTGCCTGGAGTTACCCTAGCAATCAGCCCCAGCATTTT. Translated: CAWSYPSNQPQHF.